These 19 T cell receptor beta chains came from one sample sequenced in a study of blood T cell repertoires in COVID-19. Here immunoSEQ multiplex PCR was the method, and the copy in TCRdb shows in-frame clones only, minus some. The table has about 250,000 clones, approximately 80% seen once; the top ten hold 5%. Source material: PBMCs or T cells enriched from blood (not recorded which). The source is a middle-aged man who had been exposed to COVID-19.

The V and J genes are TRBV6-5 and TRBJ1-1, with TRBD1 matching over 7 bases. The germline V gene encodes CDR1 MNHEY and CDR2 SVGAGI. V lost 6 bases to trimming and J lost 7 bases; unmatched junction nucleotides: 8. CDR3 size: 13 residues. The CDR3 protein is CASSSPGTVEAFF. The CDR3 coding sequence is TGTGCCAGCAGCTCTCCCGGGACAGTTGAAGCTTTCTTT.

The CDR3, as DNA: TGTGCCAGCAGCTGGCTAGCGGGAGACTACAATGAGCAGTTCTTC. Its protein product is CASSWLAGDYNEQFF. The J gene is TRBJ2-1, the V gene TRBV7-9; 10 bases are shared with TRBD2. There are 15 residues in the CDR3. Germline assignment: CDR1 SEHNR and CDR2 FQNEAQ (reference sequence). Unmatched junction bases numbered 3, after V lost 4 bases and J lost 3 bases.

The chain has TRBV5-8 and TRBJ1-4; D uncertain. V was cut by 5 bases and J by 2 bases, with 13 bases left in between. This CDR3 contains 15 residues. Germline V gene data show CDR1 as SGHTS and CDR2 as YDEGEE. The chain's CDR3 is CASRNPGSTNEKLFF. The CDR3 coding sequence is TGTGCCAGCAGGAATCCAGGCTCCACTAATGAAAAACTGTTTTTT. Full variable domain (missing parts from reference TRBV5-8 and TRBJ1-4): EAGVTQSPTHLIKTRGQQATLRCSPISGHTSVYWYQQALGLGLQFLLWYDEGEERNRGNFPPRFSGRQFPNYSSELNVNALELEDSALYLCASRNPGSTNEKLFFGSGTQLSVL.

The gene calls are TRBV19 and TRBJ1-1; D gene ambiguous. V shed 5 bases and J shed 3 bases, with 10 bases lying between them. The CDR3 is 13 amino acids. Germline V gives CDR1 LNHDA, CDR2 SQIVND (reference sequence). CDR3 sequence (DNA): TGTGCCAGTAGTTCCCAGAGGGACACTGAAGCTTTCTTT. Its protein product is CASSSQRDTEAFF.

The CDR3 here is CASSQQGRQPQHF. Here the CDR3 DNA reads TGTGCCAGCAGTCAGCAGGGGCGGCAGCCCCAGCATTTT. This chain uses TRBV6-5 with TRBJ1-5; D possibly corresponds to TRBD1 (6 bases). With 5 bases removed from V and 7 bases from J, the gap between germline ends came to 12 bases. The CDR3 contains 13 residues. CDR1 MNHEY and CDR2 SVGAGI come from the germline V gene.

V and J are TRBV5-1 and TRBJ1-4; D unresolved. CDR3 length: 15 residues. Germline-derived CDR1 and CDR2 are SGHRS and YFSETQ. Trimming left V 1 base short and J 0 bases short, with 7 bases between. The CDR3 sequence is CASSLSPPTNEKLFF. CDR3 in DNA: TGCGCCAGCAGCTTGAGCCCCCCAACTAATGAAAAACTGTTTTTT. Drawing the rest from reference TRBV5-1 and TRBJ1-4, the complete variable domain is KAGVTQTPRYLIKTRGQQVTLSCSPISGHRSVSWYQQTPGQGLQFLFEYFSETQRNKGNFPGRFSGRQFSNSRSEMNVSTLELGDSALYLCASSLSPPTNEKLFFGSGTQLSVL.

V gene TRBV2 combines with J gene TRBJ1-3, with D possibly being TRBD1 (6 bases). V dropped 5 bases and J dropped 0 bases, with 17 bases sitting between them. This CDR3 contains 17 residues. Germline V lookup: CDR1 SNHLY, CDR2 FYNNEI. This CDR3 reads CASSLDRPSASGNTIYF. As DNA, the CDR3 is TGTGCCAGCAGTTTAGACAGGCCTTCCGCCTCTGGAAACACCATATATTTT.

V usage is TRBV3-1 (or the pseudogene TRBV3-2) and J usage is TRBJ1-5, with D unresolved. The CDR3 runs to 13 residues. CDR1 is LGHDT and CDR2 is YNNKEL in the germline V gene (reference sequence). The germline V and J ends were trimmed by 0 bases and 5 bases, with 5 bases remaining between them. The CDR3 protein is CASSQDLYQPQHF. In DNA form, the CDR3 reads TGTGCCAGCAGCCAAGACCTTTATCAGCCCCAGCATTTT.

The chain employs TRBV19 and TRBJ1-2; possibly TRBD1 for D (6 bases). CDR1 and CDR2 from the germline V gene are LNHDA and SQIVND (reference sequence). V was clipped by 0 bases and J by 8 bases, with 16 bases between them. The CDR3 spans 15 residues. Here the CDR3 reads CASSIDLVGAEGYTF. DNA of the CDR3: TGTGCCAGTAGTATAGATCTGGTGGGGGCGGAGGGCTACACCTTC.

This clone was detected once. The chain has TRBV30 and TRBJ1-5; D is undetermined. Trimming shortened V by 2 bases and J by 1 base, and 15 bases separated the two germline ends. The length of the CDR3 is 16 residues. From germline, CDR1 is GTSNPN and CDR2 SVGIG (reference sequence). The CDR3 loop reads CAWSYPGKLSNQPQHF. Here the CDR3 DNA reads TGTGCCTGGAGTTATCCCGGCAAACTAAGCAATCAGCCCCAGCATTTT. Drawing the rest from reference TRBV30 and TRBJ1-5, the complete variable domain is SQTIHQWPATLVQPVGSPLSLECTVEGTSNPNLYWYRQAAGRGLQLLFYSVGIGQISSEVPQNLSASRPQDRQFILSSKKLLLSDSGFYLCAWSYPGKLSNQPQHFGDGTRLSIL.

This clone has a count of ten or more. V is TRBV9 and J is TRBJ1-6; D remains ambiguous. Germline V gives CDR1 SGDLS, CDR2 YYNGEE. The CDR3 sequence is 14 residues long. Deletions cut 0 bases from V and 7 bases from J, with 8 bases between. CDR3 sequence (DNA): TGTGCCAGCAGCGTAGGGGCCTCGAATTCACCCCTCCACTTT. This encodes CASSVGASNSPLHF.

The V gene is TRBV5-1, the J gene TRBJ2-7; TRBD2 is a possible D gene (5 bases). V lost 4 bases and J lost 4, with 12 bases in between. Germline loops: CDR1 SGHRS, CDR2 YFSETQ. The CDR3 covers 13 residues. This CDR3 is CASSIDYKYEQYF. The CDR3 nucleotides are TGCGCCAGCAGCATAGACTACAAGTACGAGCAGTACTTC.

In its sample, this clone was seen once. The chain uses TRBV19 and TRBJ1-2; D remains ambiguous. The CDR3 contains 13 residues. The V gene's germline CDR1 is LNHDA and CDR2 SQIVND (reference sequence). V was pared by 6 bases and J by 4 bases, with 12 bases between. The CDR3 loop is CASSPGNSYGYTF. In DNA, the CDR3 is TGTGCCAGTAGCCCCGGTAACAGCTATGGCTACACCTTC.

This clone was recorded only once. The rearrangement joins TRBV7-8 to TRBJ2-7; 9 nucleotides line up with TRBD2. V was clipped by 5 bases and J by 4 bases; unmatched bases: 3. Looked up from germline, CDR1 is SGHVS and CDR2 is FQNEAQ. CDR3 size: 13 residues. CDR3 sequence: CASSATSGYEQYF. DNA for the CDR3: TGTGCCAGCAGCGCGACTAGCGGTTACGAGCAGTACTTC.

This clone was counted once. The V gene is TRBV24-1, the J gene TRBJ2-7, with a weak D call TRBD2 (6 bases). The germline CDR1 and CDR2 sequences are KGHDR and SFDVKD. The CDR3 is 12 amino acids. Trimming took off 5 bases at V and 5 bases at J, with 9 bases between the two ends. This CDR3 reads CATSGRVHEQYF. CDR3 nucleotide sequence: TGTGCCACCAGTGGGAGGGTCCACGAGCAGTACTTC.

J is TRBJ2-1 and V is TRBV5-1, with unresolved D. This CDR3 is built from 14 residues. Germline CDR1 is SGHRS and CDR2 is YFSETQ. Trimming took off 4 bases at V and 0 bases at J, with 8 bases between the two ends. The CDR3 protein is CASSHPGSYNEQFF. CDR3 in DNA: TGCGCCAGCAGCCATCCGGGCTCCTACAATGAGCAGTTCTTC.

The V and J genes are TRBV9 and TRBJ1-2, with D perhaps TRBD1 (6 bases). The CDR3 has 15 amino acids. The germline V gene encodes CDR1 SGDLS and CDR2 YYNGEE. V lost 3 bases and J 5 bases, leaving 17 bases between the germline ends. The DNA of the CDR3 is TGTGCCAGCAGCGCCATGGGGGGGGCTGAATATGGCTACACCTTC. Translated: CASSAMGGAEYGYTF. The variable domain in full, completed from reference TRBV9 and TRBJ1-2, reads DSGVTQTPKHLITATGQRVTLRCSPRSGDLSVYWYQQSLDQGLQFLIQYYNGEERAKGNILERFSAQQFPDLHSELNLSSLELGDSALYFCASSAMGGAEYGYTFGSGTRLTVV.

This clone was observed a handful of times. This chain joins TRBV4-1 and TRBJ2-7; 7 bases map to TRBD1. The CDR3 is 15 residues long. Losses at the gene ends were 3 bases for V and 0 bases for J; bases not matched to a gene: 5. Germline-derived CDR1 and CDR2 are MGHRA and YSYEKL. This CDR3 is CASSQGRDSSYEQYF. The CDR3 coding sequence is TGCGCCAGCAGCCAGGGCCGGGACAGCTCCTACGAGCAGTACTTC.

J is TRBJ2-2 and V is TRBV24-1; no reliable D call. CDR1 and CDR2 from the germline V gene are KGHDR and SFDVKD. The CDR3 sequence is 15 residues long. V was clipped by 6 bases and J by 4 bases, with 14 bases between them. CDR3 residues: CATSTSLEATGELFF. The CDR3 DNA reads as TGTGCCACCAGTACAAGCCTCGAGGCCACCGGGGAGCTGTTTTTT.